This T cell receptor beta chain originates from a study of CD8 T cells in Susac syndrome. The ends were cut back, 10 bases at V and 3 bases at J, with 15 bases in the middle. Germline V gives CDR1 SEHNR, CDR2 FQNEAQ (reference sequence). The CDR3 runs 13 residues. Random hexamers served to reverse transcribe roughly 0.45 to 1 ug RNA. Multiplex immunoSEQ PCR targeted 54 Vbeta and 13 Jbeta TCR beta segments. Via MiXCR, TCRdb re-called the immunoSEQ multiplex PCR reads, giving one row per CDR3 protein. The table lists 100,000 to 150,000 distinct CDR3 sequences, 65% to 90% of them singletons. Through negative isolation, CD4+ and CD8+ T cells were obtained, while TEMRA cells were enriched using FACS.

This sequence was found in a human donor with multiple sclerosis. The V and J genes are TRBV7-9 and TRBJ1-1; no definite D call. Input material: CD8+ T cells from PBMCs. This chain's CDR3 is CATSRTEDTEAFF. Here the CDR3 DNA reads TGTGCCACATCGAGGACCGAGGACACTGAAGCTTTCTTT.